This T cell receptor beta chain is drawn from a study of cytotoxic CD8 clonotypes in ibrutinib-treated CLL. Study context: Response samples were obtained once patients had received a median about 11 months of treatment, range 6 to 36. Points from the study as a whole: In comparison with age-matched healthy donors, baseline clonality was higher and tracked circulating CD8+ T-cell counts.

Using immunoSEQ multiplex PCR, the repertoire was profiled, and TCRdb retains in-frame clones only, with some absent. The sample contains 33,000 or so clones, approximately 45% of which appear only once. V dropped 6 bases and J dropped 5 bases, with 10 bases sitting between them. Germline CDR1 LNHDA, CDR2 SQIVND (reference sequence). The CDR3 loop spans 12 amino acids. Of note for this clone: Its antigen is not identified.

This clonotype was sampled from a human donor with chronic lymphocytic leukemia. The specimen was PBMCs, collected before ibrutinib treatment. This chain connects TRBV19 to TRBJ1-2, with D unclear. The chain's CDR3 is CASRTGLYGYTF. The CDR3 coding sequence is TGTGCCAGTAGGACGGGCCTGTATGGCTACACCTTC.